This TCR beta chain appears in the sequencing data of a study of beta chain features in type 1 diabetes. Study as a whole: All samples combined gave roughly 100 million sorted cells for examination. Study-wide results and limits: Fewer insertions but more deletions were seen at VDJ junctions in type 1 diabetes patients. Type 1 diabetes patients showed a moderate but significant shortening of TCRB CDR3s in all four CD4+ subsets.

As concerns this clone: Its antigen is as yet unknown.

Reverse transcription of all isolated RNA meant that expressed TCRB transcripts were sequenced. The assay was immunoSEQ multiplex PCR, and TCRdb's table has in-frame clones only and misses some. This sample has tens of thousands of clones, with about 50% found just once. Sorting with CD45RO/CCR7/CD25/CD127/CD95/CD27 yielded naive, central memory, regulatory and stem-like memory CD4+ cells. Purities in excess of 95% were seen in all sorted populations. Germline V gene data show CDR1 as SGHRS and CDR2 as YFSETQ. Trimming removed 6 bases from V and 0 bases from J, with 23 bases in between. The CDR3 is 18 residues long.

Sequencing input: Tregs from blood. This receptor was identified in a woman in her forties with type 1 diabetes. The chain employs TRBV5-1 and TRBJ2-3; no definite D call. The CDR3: CASKLYNPSAPSTDTQYF. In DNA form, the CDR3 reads TGCGCCAGCAAGCTTTACAACCCCAGCGCTCCTAGCACAGATACGCAGTATTTT. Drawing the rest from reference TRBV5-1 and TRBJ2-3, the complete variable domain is KAGVTQTPRYLIKTRGQQVTLSCSPISGHRSVSWYQQTPGQGLQFLFEYFSETQRNKGNFPGRFSGRQFSNSRSEMNVSTLELGDSALYLCASKLYNPSAPSTDTQYFGPGTRLTVL.